This TCR beta chain was sequenced in a study of identical twins. A single record per CDR3 protein comes from TCRdb applying MiXCR to the 5' RACE reads. In the table there are around 470,000 distinct CDR3 sequences, 12% to 15% of which are singletons. Trimming left V 3 bases short and J 9 bases short, with 9 bases between. Germline V gene lookup returns CDR1 KGHSH and CDR2 LQKENI. This CDR3 spans 12 amino acids. This clonotype was seen a handful of times. These data also formed part of another study, on yellow fever vaccine responses in identical twins.

The sample taken for sequencing was CD4+ T cells sorted from blood. This sequence joins TRBV18 and TRBJ1-5; D not resolved. The clonotype was recovered from a woman aged 18-30 years in good health. The DNA for the CDR3 is TGTGCCAGCTCACCGGGTTTTCCGCCCCAGCATTTT. It is translated as CASSPGFPPQHF.